This T cell receptor beta chain comes out of a study of cytomegalovirus exposure and HLA in healthy donors. Whole-study findings and limits: The authors enumerated 150 to 200 TCR beta chains as linked to cytomegalovirus. Rare TCR sequences dominated, though some public TCRs recurred in many donors.

The V and J ends lost 2 bases and 3 bases, in that order; junction bases with no gene match: 9. The V gene's germline CDR1 is GTSNPN and CDR2 SVGIG (reference sequence). The CDR3 consists of 15 residues. Profiled with immunoSEQ multiplex PCR; TCRdb holds only in-frame clones, not every one. The table has fewer than 200,000 clones, 86% seen once. The study drew the donors from its approximately 110-subject validation cohort, separate from the approximately 700-subject first cohort. On this clone itself: As yet, its antigen is unknown.

The chain links TRBV30 to TRBJ2-7; 8 bases align to TRBD1. The sequencing sample was made of PBMCs. The receptor comes from a woman under 30 in good health and CMV-seronegative. Written as DNA, the CDR3 is TGTGCCTGGAGTTACCGGACAGGGTGGCGCTACGAGCAGTACTTC. Its protein is CAWSYRTGWRYEQYF.